The TCR beta chain described here comes from a study of regulatory T cells in long-lasting Graves disease. The V end lost 0 bases, the J end lost 3 bases, and 7 bases lay between the germline ends. The CDR3 runs to 14 residues. Germline values: CDR1 MNHEY, CDR2 SVGEGT. Arm-PCR of CDR3 regions and iRepertoire HTBI primers were used to build TCR beta libraries. TCRdb itself ran the multiplex PCR reads through MiXCR, one entry per CDR3 protein. This sample has around 480,000 distinct CDR3 sequences, with around 15% found just once. The time point is: newly diagnosed GD, antithyroid drugs for less than 3 months. From RNA extracted from PBMCs, the TCR library was made. This clonotype was counted at least ten times. A further study also used this sample, focusing on T cells in Graves' hyperthyroidism and ophthalmopathy. Per that paper: Blood also held most thyroid clonotypes expanded beyond 0.001.

The rearrangement links TRBV6-2 or TRBV6-3 to TRBJ2-3; D is unresolved. The clonotype originates from a man in his forties with Graves disease. Sequencing used peripheral blood mononuclear cells (PBMCs), obtained at new diagnosis, from a patient treated with antithyroid drugs. The DNA of the CDR3 is TGTGCCAGCAGTTACTCTGGCATTACAGATACGCAGTATTTT. It specifies CASSYSGITDTQYF.